This T cell receptor beta chain was sequenced in a study of CD8+CD57+ T cells in acquired aplastic anemia. This CDR3 is built from 16 residues. Germline loops: CDR1 KGHDR, CDR2 SFDVKD. J gave up 3 bases and V 4 bases, and 9 bases lay outside the gene matches. This clonotype was seen repeatedly, ten times or more. Profiling of TCR beta VDJ combinations and CDR3 sequences used genomic DNA as template. MiXCR, applied by TCRdb to the reads, yields one record per CDR3 protein. In the table there are about 210,000 distinct CDR3 sequences, roughly 57% of which are singletons. This receptor was identified in a human donor in good health. The specimen was sorted CD4+, CD8+, or CD8+CD57+ T cells (not recorded which) from PBMCs. This chain joins TRBV24-1 and TRBJ1-2, with 8 bases fitting TRBD1. The CDR3 DNA follows: TGTGCCACCAGTGACTCGAGCAGGGGGCAGGACTATGGCTACACCTTC. As protein: CATSDSSRGQDYGYTF.